The 9 T cell receptor beta chains below all came from one sample that was sequenced in a study of cytomegalovirus exposure and HLA in healthy donors. PCR was performed using 60 Vbeta and 13 Jbeta primers. TCRdb keeps only in-frame clones here, not all; method: immunoSEQ multiplex PCR. The profile covers approximately 160,000 clones, with 65% to 80% appearing a single time and 2.6% taken by the ten largest. The specimen sequenced was PBMCs. The receptor source for this set is a woman aged 40 to 55 in good health and CMV-seropositive.

The CDR3 reads CASSDPSSGGLSSTDTQYF. CDR3 bases: TGTGCCAGCAGTGATCCGTCTAGCGGGGGATTATCTAGCACAGATACGCAGTATTTT. The chain uses TRBV6-1 and TRBJ2-3; 10 bases fit TRBD2. Germline values: CDR1 MNHNS, CDR2 SASEGT. The CDR3 extends over 19 amino acids. V gave up 3 bases and J gave up 0 bases; unmatched junction bases: 12.

V usage is TRBV5-4 and J usage is TRBJ2-7; TRBD1 matches at 8 bases. Germline V gene sequence: CDR1 SGHNT, CDR2 YYREEE (reference sequence). V gave up 0 bases and J gave up 2 bases; unmatched junction bases: 1. The CDR3 consists of 14 residues. The CDR3 protein is CASSLEGQAYEQYF. CDR3 in DNA: TGTGCCAGCAGCTTGGAGGGACAGGCCTACGAGCAGTACTTC.

The CDR3 sequence is CASSLGPPGAGNTIYF. The CDR3 nucleotides read TGTGCCAGCAGCTTAGGTCCCCCAGGGGCGGGAAACACCATATATTTT. V and J are TRBV7-2 and TRBJ1-3; D is perhaps TRBD1 (6 bases). This CDR3 has 16 residues. V dropped 1 base and J dropped 4 bases, with 14 bases sitting between them. Germline CDR1 reads SGHTA; CDR2 reads FQGNSA.

The chain employs TRBV13 and TRBJ1-1, with 9 bases aligning to TRBD1. Germline assignment: CDR1 PRHDT and CDR2 FYEKMQ (reference sequence). J was trimmed by 3 bases and V by 4 bases; bases with no gene match: 6. This CDR3 spans 15 amino acids. The CDR3 coding sequence is TGTGCCAGCAGCTCAAACAGGGGGCGGGACACTGAAGCTTTCTTT. Translation: CASSSNRGRDTEAFF.

This sequence joins TRBV29-1 and TRBJ1-2; 10 bases are a match to TRBD1. Germline CDR1 is SQVTM and CDR2 is ANQGSEA. There are 13 residues in the CDR3. Losses at the gene ends were 6 bases for V and 2 bases for J; bases not matched to a gene: 3. The CDR3 loop reads CSVGQGENYGYTF. The DNA of the CDR3 is TGCAGCGTAGGACAGGGGGAAAACTATGGCTACACCTTC.

The chain is built from TRBV2 and TRBJ2-5, with 9 positions matching TRBD2. The CDR3 runs 12 residues. The V segment lost 11 bases and the J segment 5 bases; nucleotides outside the gene matches: 6. Germline V lookup: CDR1 SNHLY, CDR2 FYNNEI. The CDR3 protein is CAGAGGGETQYF. CDR3 DNA sequence: TGTGCCGGGGCGGGAGGGGGGGAGACCCAGTACTTC.

The CDR3 loop is CAWSGQGGETQYF. The CDR3 nucleotides are TGTGCCTGGTCGGGACAGGGGGGAGAGACCCAGTACTTC. The chain carries TRBV30 and TRBJ2-5, with 11 nucleotides matching TRBD1. V shed 5 bases, J shed 4 bases, and the junction held 3 bases outside the gene matches. The CDR3 contains 13 residues. Germline CDR1 reads GTSNPN; CDR2 reads SVGIG (reference sequence).

The V and J genes are TRBV19 and TRBJ1-1; D is possibly TRBD1 (5 bases). Germline assignment: CDR1 LNHDA and CDR2 SQIVND (reference sequence). V lost 3 bases to trimming and J lost 0 bases, with 11 bases between them. There are 15 residues in the CDR3. CDR3 region: CASSINGGMNTEAFF. The CDR3, as DNA: TGTGCCAGTAGTATTAACGGGGGAATGAACACTGAAGCTTTCTTT. The full variable domain, in which reference TRBV19 and TRBJ1-1 provide the parts outside the CDR3, is DGGITQSPKYLFRKEGQNVTLSCEQNLNHDAMYWYRQDPGQGLRLIYYSQIVNDFQKGDIAEGYSVSREKKESFPLTVTSAQKNPTAFYLCASSINGGMNTEAFFGQGTRLTVV.

The rearrangement links TRBV6-6 to TRBJ2-1; no clear D. V was clipped by 8 bases and J by 0 bases, with 5 bases between them. Germline V lookup: CDR1 MNHNY, CDR2 SVGAGI (reference sequence). The CDR3 runs 12 residues. DNA of the CDR3: TGTGCCAGCTATCTCTCCTACAATGAGCAGTTCTTC. Translating it yields CASYLSYNEQFF.